Sequencing of this T cell receptor (beta chain) was carried out in a study of cytomegalovirus exposure and HLA in healthy donors. About the study: Most genotyped donors, 65% to 90% of roughly 400, had Caucasian-associated genetic ancestry.

Trimming stripped 4 bases from V and 6 bases from J, with 10 bases between. Germline CDR1 is SGHTA and CDR2 is FQGNSA. CDR3 length equals 13 residues. This clone appeared a single time. Use of 60 Vbeta and 13 Jbeta primers characterized the PCR. The data were produced by immunoSEQ multiplex PCR, yet TCRdb's version contains in-frame clones alone and is incomplete. The sample lists around 120,000 clones; approximately 80% were seen once. Sequenced input: PBMCs. This TCR came from a woman aged 40 to 50 in good health and CMV-seronegative. This chain joins TRBV7-2 and TRBJ1-5, with D possibly TRBD1 on 5 matching bases. CDR3 in amino acids: CASSSRGTQPQHF. The CDR3 nucleotides read TGTGCCAGCAGCTCACGGGGGACTCAGCCCCAGCATTTT.